This TCR beta chain was profiled in a study of technical replicates of blood from several donors. The V segment lost 5 bases and the J segment 6 bases; nucleotides outside the gene matches: 6. Germline lookup yields CDR1 LNHDA and CDR2 SQIVND (reference sequence). The CDR3 covers 14 residues. This table comes from immunoSEQ multiplex PCR, and its TCRdb copy is limited to in-frame clones, with some not included. The sample contains tens of thousands of clones, around 97% of which appear only once. The sequencing input was T cells isolated from PBMCs. This clonotype was sampled from a human donor in good health. The rearrangement joins TRBV19 to TRBJ2-2; TRBD1 matches 7 bases. As DNA, the CDR3 is TGTGCCAGTAGTCCTGACAGGGTTGCCGGGGAGCTGTTTTTT. This sequence encodes CASSPDRVAGELFF.